This is a list of T cell receptor beta chains from one sample in a study of Ad26.COV2.S vaccination and SARS-CoV-2 variants. The method was immunoSEQ multiplex PCR; TCRdb's version includes in-frame clones alone and lacks a portion of them. The sample lists over 400,000 clones, 85% to 90% occurring once. The specimen was peripheral blood, collected in a trial of Ad26.COV2.S vaccine versus placebo. Every receptor here comes from a person aged 18-65 years who received the Ad26.COV2.S COVID-19 vaccine or a placebo. Both conserved end residues are part of each CDR3. Fields, in order: clone size, J gene, D gene, V gene, CDR3 DNA, CDR3 protein. D genes are given only for firm matches. Some rows have no size entry. The others give once, few or many, or a class for an expanded clone.

>NA|TRBJ2-5|TRBD1|TRBV11-2
TGTGCCAGCAGACGACCCGGGACAGTTCGTCAGACCCAGTACTTC
CASRRPGTVRQTQYF
>NA|TRBJ1-1|NA|TRBV4-3
TGCGCCAGCAGCCGAAAGCAGGGGAGGACTGAAGCTTTCTTT
CASSRKQGRTEAFF
>NA|TRBJ2-3|TRBD2|TRBV9
TGTGCCAGCAGCGTAGGGACTAGCGGATCCACAGATACGCAGTATTTT
CASSVGTSGSTDTQYF
>NA|TRBJ1-2|NA|TRBV24-1
TGTGCCACCAGTGATCCCGGATTTAACTATGGCTACACCTTC
CATSDPGFNYGYTF
>few|TRBJ2-7|NA|TRBV5-4
TGTGCCAGCAGCTCGCAGGGAAACTCCTACGAGCAGTACTTC
CASSSQGNSYEQYF
>NA|TRBJ2-5|TRBD1|TRBV6-2/TRBV6-3
TGTGCCAGCAGTGCACAGGGGCAAGAGACCCAGTACTTC
CASSAQGQETQYF
>NA|TRBJ2-1|TRBD2|TRBV18
TGTGCCAGCTCACCAGGTGCTAGCGGCTCGGGTGAGCAGTTCTTC
CASSPGASGSGEQFF
>NA|TRBJ2-3|TRBD2|TRBV5-1
TGCGCCAGCAGCGCTGGGACTAGCGGGCGCCCCACTAGCACAGATACGCAGTATTTT
CASSAGTSGRPTSTDTQYF
>NA|TRBJ1-1|NA|TRBV27
TGTGCCAGCAGTGGCCATTTTAACACTGAAGCTTTCTTT
CASSGHFNTEAFF
>NA|TRBJ2-3|TRBD2|TRBV4-2
TGTGCCAGCACCGGGGGGGCGGGAGACACAGATACGCAGTATTTT
CASTGGAGDTDTQYF
>NA|TRBJ2-5|NA|TRBV18
TGTGCCAGCTCACCAGTGGAGATTTCCCCACAAGAGACCCAGTACTTC
CASSPVEISPQETQYF
>NA|TRBJ2-5|TRBD2|TRBV5-6
TGTGCCAGCAGCTTGACTAGCGGGACAGAGACCCAGTACTTC
CASSLTSGTETQYF
>NA|TRBJ1-4|TRBD1|TRBV12-3/TRBV12-4
TGTGCCAGCAGTTACAGGGGACAGGAAAAACTGTTTTTT
CASSYRGQEKLFF
>NA|TRBJ2-1|TRBD2|TRBV10-2
TGCGCCAGCAGGTTAGCGGGAGGGACCTACAATGAGCAGTTCTTC
CASRLAGGTYNEQFF
>NA|TRBJ1-5|NA|TRBV28
TGTGCCAGCACCCCGGGACTGTTCAATCAGCCCCAGCATTTT
CASTPGLFNQPQHF
>NA|TRBJ2-7|NA|TRBV4-3
TGCGCCAGCAGCCTCGACAGATTTCTCGAGCAGTACTTC
CASSLDRFLEQYF
>NA|TRBJ2-3|TRBD2|TRBV28
TGTGCCAGCAGTACCCTAGCGGGGGGGGCAGATACGCAGTATTTT
CASSTLAGGADTQYF
>NA|TRBJ2-5|NA|TRBV12-3/TRBV12-4
TGTGCCAGCAGTGACTGGGACCAAGAGACCCAGTACTTC
CASSDWDQETQYF
>NA|TRBJ1-5|NA|TRBV12-3/TRBV12-4
TGTGCCAGCAGTCTCCACCCTGGTCAGCCCCAGCATTTT
CASSLHPGQPQHF
>NA|TRBJ2-3|NA|TRBV9
TGTGCCAGCAGCGTAGATGGCAGAGACACAGATACGCAGTATTTT
CASSVDGRDTDTQYF
>NA|TRBJ1-3|NA|TRBV7-2
TGTGCCAGCAGCTCCTCGTTCGGAAACACCATATATTTT
CASSSSFGNTIYF
>NA|TRBJ1-4|TRBD1|TRBV5-6
TGTGCCAGCAGCGGGACAGGGGAAGGTGGCGAAAAACTGTTTTTT
CASSGTGEGGEKLFF